The 10 T cell receptor beta chains below were found in one sample sequenced in a study of CD8 T cells in Susac syndrome. RNA totalling roughly 0.5 to 1 ug underwent reverse transcription with random hexamers. TCRdb re-analysed the immunoSEQ multiplex PCR reads in MiXCR, keeping a single row per CDR3 protein. This table has approximately 190,000 distinct CDR3 sequences, approximately 93% appearing once. The source material was CD4+ T cells from PBMCs. Receptors were obtained from a human donor in good health.

The V and J genes are TRBV20-1 and TRBJ2-4; unclear D gene. Germline loops: CDR1 DFQATT, CDR2 SNEGSKA (reference sequence). CDR3 size: 13 residues. The germline V and J ends were trimmed by 2 bases and 1 base, with 6 bases remaining between them. The chain's CDR3 is CSARSDAKNIQYF. The CDR3 DNA reads as TGCAGTGCTAGATCAGACGCCAAAAACATTCAGTACTTC.

This clonotype was seen a single time. The rearrangement links TRBV20-1 to TRBJ1-5; 7 bases agree with TRBD1. This CDR3 is built from 13 residues. After removal of 4 bases from V and 7 bases from J, the junction contained 7 bases not matched to a gene. The germline V gene encodes CDR1 DFQATT and CDR2 SNEGSKA (reference sequence). This CDR3 is CSATADRDQPQHF. The CDR3 DNA is TGCAGTGCTACAGCCGACAGGGACCAGCCCCAGCATTTT.

This chain joins TRBV7-2 and TRBJ2-6; no firm D call. Looked up from germline, CDR1 is SGHTA and CDR2 is FQGNSA. Trimming removed 5 bases at V and 2 bases at J, with 13 bases between. The CDR3 runs 16 residues. CDR3 in DNA: TGTGCCAGCAGCATGACGACCGTCCCTGGGGCCAACGTCCTGACTTTC. It yields the protein CASSMTTVPGANVLTF.

This clonotype came up once. The rearrangement links TRBV28 to TRBJ2-2; 9 bases agree with TRBD1. The germline gives CDR1 MDHEN, CDR2 SYDVKM. The CDR3 runs to 16 residues. The ends lost 4 bases at V and 7 bases at J; junction bases unmatched: 10. The chain's CDR3 is CASSSIRDREGGELFF. DNA for the CDR3: TGTGCCAGCAGTTCGATCCGGGACAGGGAGGGCGGGGAGCTGTTTTTT.

The V and J genes are TRBV19 and TRBJ1-1; D is unclear. Germline assignment: CDR1 LNHDA and CDR2 SQIVND (reference sequence). The CDR3 totals 14 residues. V was clipped by 3 bases and J by 3 bases, with 11 bases between them. CDR3: CASSIEQGYTEAFF. For the CDR3, the DNA is TGTGCCAGTAGTATCGAACAAGGGTACACTGAAGCTTTCTTT. The full variable domain, completed using reference TRBV19 and TRBJ1-1, is DGGITQSPKYLFRKEGQNVTLSCEQNLNHDAMYWYRQDPGQGLRLIYYSQIVNDFQKGDIAEGYSVSREKKESFPLTVTSAQKNPTAFYLCASSIEQGYTEAFFGQGTRLTVV.

The gene calls are TRBV11-1 and TRBJ2-2, with D perhaps matching TRBD2 (6 bases). The length of the CDR3 is 13 residues. The germline CDR1 and CDR2 sequences are SGHAT and FQDESV (reference sequence). The germline V and J ends were trimmed by 3 bases and 7 bases, with 9 bases remaining between them. CDR3 protein: CASSLPGDGELFF. In nucleotides, the CDR3 is TGTGCCAGCAGCTTGCCGGGGGACGGGGAGCTGTTTTTT.

The chain carries TRBV7-9 and TRBJ1-1; possibly TRBD1 for D (5 bases). Trimming took 8 bases from V and 5 from J, leaving 12 bases between them. The V gene's germline CDR1 is SEHNR and CDR2 FQNEAQ (reference sequence). The length of the CDR3 is 12 residues. The CDR3 protein is CASQEGLTEAFF. The CDR3 region has the DNA TGTGCCAGCCAAGAGGGACTGACTGAAGCTTTCTTT.

The rearrangement joins TRBV5-1 to TRBJ2-3; D possibly matches TRBD1 or TRBD2 (5 bases each). Germline V gene sequence: CDR1 SGHRS, CDR2 YFSETQ. V lost 5 bases and J lost 2, with 15 bases in between. CDR3 length equals 15 residues. CDR3 amino acids: CASRGTGTATDTQYF. The CDR3 nucleotides are TGCGCCAGCAGGGGGACCGGGACGGCCACAGATACGCAGTATTTT.

This clonotype is a singleton in its sample. This chain connects TRBV4-2 to TRBJ1-5, with a possible D match to TRBD1 (6 bases). The germline V and J ends were trimmed by 1 base and 4 bases, with 14 bases remaining between them. The germline CDR1 and CDR2 sequences are LGHNA and YNFKEQ. This CDR3 comprises 16 residues. CDR3 loop: CASSQANRATNQPQHF. CDR3 bases: TGTGCCAGCAGCCAAGCAAACAGGGCAACTAATCAGCCCCAGCATTTT.

This clonotype was counted once. The chain joins TRBV9 to TRBJ2-5, with 10 positions matching TRBD2. This CDR3 spans 15 amino acids. Germline trimming cut 3 bases from V and 5 bases from J; bases unmatched to any gene: 7. Germline values: CDR1 SGDLS, CDR2 YYNGEE. The CDR3 loop reads CASSAASGGYETQYF. CDR3 nucleotide sequence: TGTGCCAGCAGCGCCGCTAGCGGGGGATACGAGACCCAGTACTTC. Full variable domain (outside the CDR3, taken from reference TRBV9 and TRBJ2-5): DSGVTQTPKHLITATGQRVTLRCSPRSGDLSVYWYQQSLDQGLQFLIQYYNGEERAKGNILERFSAQQFPDLHSELNLSSLELGDSALYFCASSAASGGYETQYFGPGTRLLVL.